Below are 32 T cell receptor beta chains sequenced from a single sample in a study of blood T cell repertoires in COVID-19. TCRdb's copy holds only in-frame clones and misses some; the assay was immunoSEQ multiplex PCR. The sample records approximately 100,000 clones, approximately 87% being singletons. Sequencing input: peripheral blood. These receptor sequences come from a woman in her 50s with acute or convalescent COVID-19.

This clone has ten or more counts. This sequence joins TRBV3-1 (or the pseudogene TRBV3-2) and TRBJ1-3; 7 bases are a match to TRBD1. From germline, CDR1 is LGHDT and CDR2 YNNKEL (reference sequence). The V gene end was trimmed by 4 bases and the J gene end by 8 bases; junction bases not matched to a gene: 11. This CDR3 spans 15 amino acids. CDR3: CASSPTGQAHDTIYF. CDR3 nucleotides: TGTGCCAGCAGCCCTACCGGACAGGCGCACGACACCATATATTTT.

The genes are TRBV6-5 and TRBJ1-1; D possibly corresponds to TRBD1 (5 bases). The CDR3 covers 14 residues. Germline values: CDR1 MNHEY, CDR2 SVGAGI. V dropped 1 base and J dropped 4 bases, with 10 bases sitting between them. CDR3 nucleotides: TGTGCCAGCAGTTACTTGGGGCTCAGCACTGAAGCTTTCTTT. Encoded protein: CASSYLGLSTEAFF.

The J gene is TRBJ2-4, the V gene TRBV5-8; a possible D gene is TRBD2 (5 bases). In germline, CDR1 is SGHTS, CDR2 YDEGEE. CDR3 length: 13 amino acids. V shed 1 base and J shed 11 bases, with 13 bases lying between them. DNA for the CDR3: TGTGCCAGCAGCTTGTTCAACGGGGTGGTTCAGTACTTC. It encodes CASSLFNGVVQYF.

V usage is TRBV5-1 and J usage is TRBJ2-7; 9 positions match TRBD1. The junction had 9 bases not matched to a gene; V was cut back by 4 bases and J by 7 bases. This CDR3 is 14 amino acids long. Germline V gene data show CDR1 as SGHRS and CDR2 as YFSETQ. The CDR3 DNA is TGCGCCAGCAGCCAGGGACAGGGTCCCTTGGAGCAGTACTTC. It specifies CASSQGQGPLEQYF.

The rearrangement links TRBV7-2 to TRBJ1-2; D uncertain. Germline V gene sequence: CDR1 SGHTA, CDR2 FQGNSA. The CDR3 length is 14 residues. The V end was cut by 5 bases, the J end by 1 base, with 11 bases between. In DNA, the CDR3 is TGTGCCAGCAGCCTTCAGACTTATAACTATGGCTACACCTTC. It is translated as CASSLQTYNYGYTF.

This clone was seen a handful of times. The rearrangement joins TRBV14 to TRBJ1-5; D is ambiguous. The CDR3 has 14 amino acids. Germline values: CDR1 SGHDN, CDR2 FVKESK. V was pared by 6 bases and J by 3 bases, with 12 bases between. CDR3 nucleotides: TGTGCCAGCAGGAAGACCGGGGACAATCAGCCCCAGCATTTT. Its protein is CASRKTGDNQPQHF.

The rearrangement joins TRBV5-5 to TRBJ2-1; perhaps TRBD2 as D (6 bases). Trimming shortened V by 3 bases and J by 6 bases, and 10 bases separated the two germline ends. CDR3 length equals 13 residues. Per the germline V gene, CDR1 is SGHKS and CDR2 is YYEKEE (reference sequence). The CDR3 DNA sequence: TGTGCCAGCAGCTCGGGACTTTTCAATGAGCAGTTCTTC. Protein sequence: CASSSGLFNEQFF.

The rearrangement links TRBV27 to TRBJ1-4; D possibly corresponds to TRBD1 (5 bases). The V end lost 8 bases, the J end lost 0 bases, and 13 bases lay between the germline ends. Per germline, CDR1 MNHEY and CDR2 SMNVEV (reference sequence). The CDR3 is made up of 15 amino acids. CDR3 residues: CASGRGFATNEKLFF. The CDR3 DNA reads as TGTGCCAGCGGTAGGGGTTTTGCAACTAATGAAAAACTGTTTTTT.

Only a few counts were recorded for this clone. The rearrangement joins TRBV5-1 to TRBJ1-6; unclear D gene. Trimming took off 0 bases at V and 5 bases at J, with 15 bases between the two ends. Germline values: CDR1 SGHRS, CDR2 YFSETQ. The length of the CDR3 is 17 residues. The CDR3 loop reads CASSLDGVPEDNSPLHF. The CDR3, as DNA: TGCGCCAGCAGCTTGGACGGGGTACCGGAAGATAATTCACCCCTCCACTTT.

The chain employs TRBV3-1 (or the pseudogene TRBV3-2) and TRBJ2-4; D unresolved. The CDR3 has 16 residues. Trimming cost V 4 bases and J 0 bases, with 13 bases left between them. CDR1 and CDR2 from the germline V gene are LGHDT and YNNKEL (reference sequence). Here the CDR3 reads CASSPSGDLAKNIQYF. The CDR3 DNA sequence: TGTGCCAGCAGCCCTTCAGGTGATCTAGCCAAAAACATTCAGTACTTC.

The V call is TRBV5-1, the J call TRBJ1-6; D is perhaps TRBD1 (6 bases). Germline assignment: CDR1 SGHRS and CDR2 YFSETQ. V lost 2 bases to trimming and J lost 7 bases, with 16 bases between them. The CDR3 is made up of 16 amino acids. CDR3 sequence: CASSLFPTGENSPLHF. CDR3 bases: TGCGCCAGCAGCTTATTCCCGACAGGCGAAAATTCACCCCTCCACTTT.

V is TRBV5-1 and J is TRBJ2-1, with 8 bases aligning to TRBD2. CDR1 and CDR2 (germline): SGHRS, YFSETQ. V gave up 4 bases and J gave up 6 bases; unmatched junction bases: 9. The CDR3 consists of 15 residues. CDR3 sequence reads: CASSTSGGGINEQFF. The CDR3 coding sequence is TGCGCCAGCAGCACCAGCGGGGGCGGAATCAATGAGCAGTTCTTC.

This rearrangement joins TRBV5-1 to TRBJ2-3; TRBD2 matches at 14 bases. CDR3 length: 16 amino acids. From germline, CDR1 is SGHRS and CDR2 YFSETQ. V dropped 4 bases and J dropped 4; count of bases not matched to a gene: 5. The CDR3 region has the DNA TGCGCCAGCAGCCCTGGGACTAGCGGGGGATCAGATACGCAGTATTTT. Its translation is CASSPGTSGGSDTQYF. The full variable domain, rest sourced from reference TRBV5-1 and TRBJ2-3, is KAGVTQTPRYLIKTRGQQVTLSCSPISGHRSVSWYQQTPGQGLQFLFEYFSETQRNKGNFPGRFSGRQFSNSRSEMNVSTLELGDSALYLCASSPGTSGGSDTQYFGPGTRLTVL.

The V and J genes are TRBV5-1 and TRBJ1-1, with D possibly matching TRBD1 (5 bases). V was cut by 0 bases and J by 5 bases, with 17 bases left in between. The CDR3 loop spans 16 amino acids. Germline V gene data show CDR1 as SGHRS and CDR2 as YFSETQ. The CDR3 DNA reads as TGCGCCAGCAGCTTGGAGTTTACGCGGGGGTCTACTGAAGCTTTCTTT. Its protein product is CASSLEFTRGSTEAFF. The entire variable domain, with the rest obtained from reference TRBV5-1 and TRBJ1-1, is as follows: KAGVTQTPRYLIKTRGQQVTLSCSPISGHRSVSWYQQTPGQGLQFLFEYFSETQRNKGNFPGRFSGRQFSNSRSEMNVSTLELGDSALYLCASSLEFTRGSTEAFFGQGTRLTVV.

This chain joins TRBV5-1 and TRBJ2-1; possibly TRBD1 for D (8 bases). This CDR3 comprises 17 residues. The germline gives CDR1 SGHRS, CDR2 YFSETQ. Trimming took off 4 bases at V and 2 bases at J, with 19 bases between the two ends. The CDR3 region has the DNA TGCGCCAGCAGCCAGGGGGCGCTGGGGGGGGCCTACAATGAGCAGTTCTTC. Protein sequence: CASSQGALGGAYNEQFF.

The chain joins TRBV2 to TRBJ2-7; 7 bases agree with TRBD2. The CDR3 is 17 amino acids. V was pared by 6 bases and J by 3 bases, with 17 bases of the junction left unmatched. Per germline, CDR1 SNHLY and CDR2 FYNNEI. This CDR3 is CASSPQRRRGEHYEQYF. CDR3 in DNA: TGTGCCAGCAGCCCTCAGCGTCGCCGGGGGGAACACTACGAGCAGTACTTC.

V and J are TRBV3-1 (or the pseudogene TRBV3-2) and TRBJ2-7, with D unclear. V dropped 1 base and J dropped 3 bases, with 13 bases sitting between them. CDR3 length: 15 amino acids. Germline CDR1 and CDR2: LGHDT and YNNKEL (reference sequence). This chain's CDR3 is CASSQGKVRSYEQYF. In DNA, the CDR3 is TGTGCCAGCAGCCAAGGTAAGGTGAGGAGCTACGAGCAGTACTTC.

The rearrangement joins TRBV6-5 to TRBJ2-2; a possible D gene is TRBD1 (6 bases). V was cut by 11 bases and J by 6 bases, with 22 bases left in between. The CDR3 has 15 amino acids. Germline CDR1 is MNHEY and CDR2 is SVGAGI. CDR3 nucleotides: TGTGCCGTACAAACACAGGGTCAAACCTCCGGGGAGCTGTTTTTT. Translation gives CAVQTQGQTSGELFF.

The gene calls are TRBV6-5 and TRBJ1-1; possible D gene TRBD1, 6 bases. CDR1 is MNHEY, CDR2 SVGAGI, per germline. The CDR3 is made up of 13 amino acids. Trimming removed 6 bases from V and 3 bases from J, with 11 bases in between. CDR3 nucleotides: TGTGCCAGCAGCTCCGGACAGTACACTGAAGCTTTCTTT. Its translation is CASSSGQYTEAFF.

This clone was detected only a few times. The germline gene is not matched at one end of the junction; a read error may be the cause. The chain joins TRBV7-7 to TRBJ2-7; 9 nucleotides align to TRBD1. The length of the CDR3 is 14 residues. CDR1 and CDR2 (germline): SSHAT, FNYEAQ (reference sequence). DNA for the CDR3: TGTGCTAGCAGCTTAGGGACAGGGCTGGACGAGCAGTACTTC. Residues: CASSLGTGLDEQYF. Filled out from reference TRBV7-7 and TRBJ2-7, the complete variable domain reads GAGVSQSPRYKVTKRGQDVTLRCDPISSHATLYWYQQALGQGPEFLTYFNYEAQPDKSGLPSDRFSAERPEGSISTLTIQRTEQRDSAMYRCASSLGTGLDEQYFGPGTRLTVT.

The chain couples TRBV29-1 to TRBJ2-5, with a weak D call TRBD2 (5 bases). Per germline, CDR1 SQVTM and CDR2 ANQGSEA. V lost 6 bases and J lost 1, with 12 bases in between. The CDR3 covers 13 residues. CDR3 amino acids: CSVLSGTQETQYF. DNA for the CDR3: TGCAGCGTACTCAGCGGCACCCAAGAGACCCAGTACTTC. Complete variable domain (other parts from reference TRBV29-1 and TRBJ2-5): SAVISQKPSRDICQRGTSLTIQCQVDSQVTMMFWYRQQPGQSLTLIATANQGSEATYESGFVIDKFPISRPNLTFSTLTVSNMSPEDSSIYLCSVLSGTQETQYFGPGTRLLVL.

This clone was found once. The V call is TRBV11-2, the J call TRBJ1-1, with D uncertain. Germline V lookup: CDR1 SGHAT, CDR2 FQNNGV. This CDR3 contains 15 residues. Trimming took off 2 bases at V and 1 base at J, with 11 bases between the two ends. The CDR3 nucleotides read TGTGCCAGCAGCTTATGGGCAGGCCAGAACACTGAAGCTTTCTTT. Its protein is CASSLWAGQNTEAFF.

The V call is TRBV5-1, the J call TRBJ1-3; D ambiguous. Deletions cut 7 bases from V and 0 bases from J, with 14 bases between. Germline CDR1 SGHRS, CDR2 YFSETQ. CDR3 size: 15 residues. The CDR3 DNA sequence: TGCGCCAGCTCGAAGGGAGACCTCTCTGGAAACACCATATATTTT. This gives the protein CASSKGDLSGNTIYF. The full variable domain, completed using reference TRBV5-1 and TRBJ1-3, is KAGVTQTPRYLIKTRGQQVTLSCSPISGHRSVSWYQQTPGQGLQFLFEYFSETQRNKGNFPGRFSGRQFSNSRSEMNVSTLELGDSALYLCASSKGDLSGNTIYFGEGSWLTVV.

The rearrangement uses TRBV5-1 and TRBJ2-3, with 7 bases identical to TRBD2. This CDR3 has 15 amino acids. Germline lookup yields CDR1 SGHRS and CDR2 YFSETQ. With 1 base clipped from V and 2 bases from J, the junction kept 4 bases outside the gene matches. CDR3 in amino acids: CASSLWGTNTDTQYF. CDR3 nucleotides: TGCGCCAGCAGCTTGTGGGGGACTAACACAGATACGCAGTATTTT.

The gene calls are TRBV28 and TRBJ1-2, with TRBD1 as a possible D gene (6 bases). The CDR3 covers 13 residues. Germline V CDR1 and CDR2: MDHEN, SYDVKM. The V and J ends lost 10 bases and 3 bases respectively, with 15 bases between them. This CDR3 reads CATLTGLYYGYTF. The CDR3 region has the DNA TGTGCCACCTTGACAGGTCTATACTATGGCTACACCTTC.

The CDR3 protein is CASRLGGSYEQYF. CDR3 nucleotides: TGTGCCAGCCGTCTAGGAGGCTCCTACGAGCAGTACTTC. The rearrangement joins TRBV2 to TRBJ2-7; tentatively, D is TRBD2 (5 bases). The V gene lost 8 bases and the J gene lost 0 bases, with 11 bases spanning the gap. The CDR3 contains 13 residues. Germline V gene lookup returns CDR1 SNHLY and CDR2 FYNNEI.

V gene TRBV6-5 combines with J gene TRBJ2-2, with 8 bases that match TRBD1. CDR3 length equals 15 residues. Germline CDR1 and CDR2: MNHEY and SVGAGI. The V gene end was trimmed by 7 bases and the J gene end by 4 bases; junction bases not matched to a gene: 8. The CDR3 DNA is TGTGCCAGCAAGGGACAGGTGACTTCCACCGGGGAGCTGTTTTTT. Translation: CASKGQVTSTGELFF.

The sample holds a few counts of this clone. The chain recombines TRBV6-5 with TRBJ1-1; a possible D gene is TRBD1 (6 bases). In germline, CDR1 is MNHEY, CDR2 SVGAGI. The CDR3 spans 13 residues. V lost 11 bases and J 5 bases, leaving 18 bases between the germline ends. CDR3 nucleotide sequence: TGTGCCTCCGGGAGGGGGGCAGAGACTGAAGCTTTCTTT. It codes for CASGRGAETEAFF.

The chain carries TRBV19 and TRBJ1-1; a weak D match, TRBD1 (5 bases). The CDR3 totals 14 residues. V was shortened by 6 bases and J by 2 bases, with 13 bases between the two germline ends. Germline assignment: CDR1 LNHDA and CDR2 SQIVND (reference sequence). CDR3 amino acids: CASSPGGGNTEAFF. As DNA, the CDR3 is TGTGCCAGTAGCCCTGGGGGGGGAAACACTGAAGCTTTCTTT.

The V gene is TRBV18, the J gene TRBJ1-1; D uncertain. This CDR3 has 17 amino acids. Deletions cut 0 bases from V and 1 base from J, with 15 bases between. Germline lookup yields CDR1 KGHSH and CDR2 LQKENI. This CDR3 is CASSPPFVYSQNTEAFF. Written as DNA, the CDR3 is TGTGCCAGCTCACCACCCTTCGTTTACAGTCAGAACACTGAAGCTTTCTTT.

V and J are TRBV5-6 and TRBJ2-5; 12 bases agree with TRBD1. CDR3 length equals 16 residues. Germline CDR1 reads SGHDT; CDR2 reads YYEEEE. V trimming: 0 bases; J trimming: 4 bases; junction bases outside the gene matches: 4. The CDR3 DNA follows: TGTGCCAGCAGCTTGGAGGGACAGGGGGCAGGAGAGACCCAGTACTTC. It encodes CASSLEGQGAGETQYF.

This chain joins TRBV18 and TRBJ1-2, with D unresolved. This CDR3 is 13 amino acids long. Trimming left V 4 bases short and J 4 bases short, with 10 bases between. In germline, CDR1 is KGHSH, CDR2 LQKENI. Here the CDR3 reads CASSLTASYGYTF. The CDR3 nucleotides read TGTGCCAGCTCACTTACAGCCAGCTATGGCTACACCTTC.